This T cell receptor beta chain was sequenced in a study of blood T cell repertoires in COVID-19. Study details: Material from acute and convalescent COVID-19 was sourced from the United States, Italy and Spain. In each case, the material was cDNA or gDNA derived from T cells, B-cell-depleted T cells, or PBMCs.

Per the authors' pipeline: Counts of nucleated cells, estimated from reference gene primer amplification, were obtained. Some clones are missing from TCRdb's copy, which holds only in-frame ones; the method was immunoSEQ multiplex PCR. That table furnishes V, J and clone size, whereas the DNA furnished D and trimming. The sample contains 85,000 to 130,000 clones, 84% of which appear only once. The CDR3 is made up of 14 amino acids. In germline, CDR1 is KGHSH, CDR2 LQKENI. Trimming stripped 0 bases from V and 9 bases from J, with 12 bases between. The receptor was derived from a man aged 60 to 75 with acute or convalescent COVID-19. Sequencing was carried out using peripheral blood. The chain recombines TRBV18 with TRBJ2-1, with a weak D call TRBD2 (5 bases). CDR3 DNA: TGTGCCAGCTCACCACCCACTAGGGCGGGTGAGCAGTTCTTC. It is translated as CASSPPTRAGEQFF.